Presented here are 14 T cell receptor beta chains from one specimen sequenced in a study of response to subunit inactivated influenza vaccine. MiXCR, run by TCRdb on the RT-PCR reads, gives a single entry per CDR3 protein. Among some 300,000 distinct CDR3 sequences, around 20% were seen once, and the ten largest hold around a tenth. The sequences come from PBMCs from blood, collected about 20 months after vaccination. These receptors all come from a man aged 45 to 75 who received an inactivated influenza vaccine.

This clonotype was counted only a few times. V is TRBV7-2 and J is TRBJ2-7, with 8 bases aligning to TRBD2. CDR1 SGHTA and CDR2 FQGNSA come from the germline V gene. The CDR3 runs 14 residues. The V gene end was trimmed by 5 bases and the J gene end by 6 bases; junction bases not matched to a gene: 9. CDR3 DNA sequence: TGTGCCAGCAGCCAATCCGGGACTAGTCCCGAGCAGTACTTC. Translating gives CASSQSGTSPEQYF.

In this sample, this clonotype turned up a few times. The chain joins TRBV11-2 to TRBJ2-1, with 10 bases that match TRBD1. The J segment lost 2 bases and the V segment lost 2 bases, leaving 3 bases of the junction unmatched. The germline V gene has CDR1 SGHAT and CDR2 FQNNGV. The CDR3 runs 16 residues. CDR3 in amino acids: CASSLMGTGAYNEQFF. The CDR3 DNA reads TGTGCCAGCAGCTTAATGGGGACAGGGGCCTACAATGAGCAGTTCTTC.

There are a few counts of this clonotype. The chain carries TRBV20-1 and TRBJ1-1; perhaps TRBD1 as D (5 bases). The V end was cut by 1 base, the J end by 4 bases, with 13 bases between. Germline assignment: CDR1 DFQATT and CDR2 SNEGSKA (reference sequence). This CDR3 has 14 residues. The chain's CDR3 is CSARVIRAPTEAFF. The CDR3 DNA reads TGCAGTGCTAGAGTTATCAGGGCTCCCACTGAAGCTTTCTTT.

CDR3 loop: CSARRAGRTDTQYF. The CDR3 region has the DNA TGCAGTGCTAGGAGGGCAGGGCGCACAGATACGCAGTATTTT. V gene TRBV20-1 combines with J gene TRBJ2-3; D is perhaps TRBD1 or TRBD2 (5 bases each). The germline V and J ends were trimmed by 3 bases and 1 base, with 11 bases remaining between them. This CDR3 spans 14 amino acids. Germline loops: CDR1 DFQATT, CDR2 SNEGSKA (reference sequence).

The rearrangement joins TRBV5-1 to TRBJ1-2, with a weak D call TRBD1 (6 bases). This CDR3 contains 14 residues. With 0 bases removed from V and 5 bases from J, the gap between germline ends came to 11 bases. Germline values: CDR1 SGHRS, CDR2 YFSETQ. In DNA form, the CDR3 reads TGCGCCAGCAGCTTGGTCAGGGGTGTTTATGGCTACACCTTC. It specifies CASSLVRGVYGYTF.

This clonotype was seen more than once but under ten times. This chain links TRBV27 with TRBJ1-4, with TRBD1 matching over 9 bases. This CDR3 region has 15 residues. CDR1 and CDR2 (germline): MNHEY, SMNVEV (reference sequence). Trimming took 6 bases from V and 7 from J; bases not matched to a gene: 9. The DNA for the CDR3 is TGTGCCAGCAGGATAACAGGGGGCGGTGGTGAAAAACTGTTTTTT. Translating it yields CASRITGGGGEKLFF.

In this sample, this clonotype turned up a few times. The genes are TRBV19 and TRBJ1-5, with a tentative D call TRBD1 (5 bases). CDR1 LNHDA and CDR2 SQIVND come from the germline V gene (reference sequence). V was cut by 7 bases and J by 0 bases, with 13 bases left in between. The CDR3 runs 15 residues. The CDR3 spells CASTLGPYSNQPQHF. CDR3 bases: TGTGCCAGTACCCTGGGGCCTTATAGCAATCAGCCCCAGCATTTT. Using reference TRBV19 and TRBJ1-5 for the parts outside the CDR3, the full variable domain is DGGITQSPKYLFRKEGQNVTLSCEQNLNHDAMYWYRQDPGQGLRLIYYSQIVNDFQKGDIAEGYSVSREKKESFPLTVTSAQKNPTAFYLCASTLGPYSNQPQHFGDGTRLSIL.

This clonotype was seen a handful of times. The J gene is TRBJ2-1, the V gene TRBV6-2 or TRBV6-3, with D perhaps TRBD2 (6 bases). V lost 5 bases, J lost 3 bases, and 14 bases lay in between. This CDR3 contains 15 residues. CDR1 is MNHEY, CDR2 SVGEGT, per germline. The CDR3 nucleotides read TGTGCCAGCAGTAACCCGGGACTTGTCTACAATGAGCAGTTCTTC. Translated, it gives CASSNPGLVYNEQFF.

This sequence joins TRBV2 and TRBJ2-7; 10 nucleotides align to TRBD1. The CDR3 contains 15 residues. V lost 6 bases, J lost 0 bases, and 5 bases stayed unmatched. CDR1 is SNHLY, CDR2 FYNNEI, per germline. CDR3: CASSADRGPSYEQYF. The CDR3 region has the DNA TGTGCCAGCAGCGCTGACAGGGGGCCCTCCTACGAGCAGTACTTC.

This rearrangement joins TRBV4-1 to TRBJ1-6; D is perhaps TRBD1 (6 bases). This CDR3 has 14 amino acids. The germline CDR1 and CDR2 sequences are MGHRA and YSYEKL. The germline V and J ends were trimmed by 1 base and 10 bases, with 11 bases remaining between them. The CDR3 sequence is CASSQVRGDSPLHF. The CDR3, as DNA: TGCGCCAGCAGCCAAGTCAGGGGCGACTCACCCCTCCACTTT.

The CDR3 nucleotides are TGTGCCTGGAGTGTACAGGCCCCGGGTCGGACCTACGAGCAGTACTTC. This gives the protein CAWSVQAPGRTYEQYF. The chain joins TRBV30 to TRBJ2-7; a possible D gene is TRBD1 (5 bases). Germline CDR1 and CDR2: GTSNPN and SVGIG (reference sequence). V was pared by 0 bases and J by 2 bases, with 17 bases between. The CDR3 length is 16 residues.

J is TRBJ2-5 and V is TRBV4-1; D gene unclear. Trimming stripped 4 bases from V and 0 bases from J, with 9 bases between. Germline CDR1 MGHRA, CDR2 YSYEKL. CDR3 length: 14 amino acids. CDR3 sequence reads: CASSPIGNQETQYF. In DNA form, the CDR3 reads TGCGCCAGCAGCCCCATAGGGAACCAAGAGACCCAGTACTTC.

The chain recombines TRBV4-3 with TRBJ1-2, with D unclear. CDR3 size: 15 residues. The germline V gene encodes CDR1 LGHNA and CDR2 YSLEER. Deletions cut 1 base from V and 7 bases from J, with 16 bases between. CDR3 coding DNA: TGCGCCAGCAGCCAAGCGGTCGGGAGGTCGGGTGGCTACACCTTC. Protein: CASSQAVGRSGGYTF.

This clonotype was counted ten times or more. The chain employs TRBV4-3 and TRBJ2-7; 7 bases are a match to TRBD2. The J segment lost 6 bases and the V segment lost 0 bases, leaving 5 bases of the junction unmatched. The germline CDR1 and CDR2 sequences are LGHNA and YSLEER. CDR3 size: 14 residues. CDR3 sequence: CASSQEGGDIEQYF. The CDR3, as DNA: TGCGCCAGCAGCCAAGAGGGAGGGGATATCGAGCAGTACTTC.